This T cell receptor beta chain appears in the sequencing data of a study of blood T cell repertoires in COVID-19. TCRdb's table, derived via immunoSEQ multiplex PCR, lists solely in-frame clones and lacks some. The data show about 120,000 clones, 87% seen once. This CDR3 contains 14 residues. V gave up 4 bases and J gave up 7 bases; unmatched junction bases: 1. CDR1 MNHEY and CDR2 SMNVEV come from the germline V gene (reference sequence). Sequencing used peripheral blood. The V call is TRBV27, the J call TRBJ2-1; TRBD2 matches at 13 bases. The sequence derives from a woman aged 50 to 60 with acute or convalescent COVID-19. The CDR3 bases are TGTGCCAGCAGTTGGACTAGCGGGAGTAATGAGCAGTTCTTC. It translates to CASSWTSGSNEQFF.